Included here is one TCR beta chain sequence, with context. The target of this receptor is not known. Per-base quality was not reported, and no clone a single base away is much larger than it. These data are taken from a study of OX40 agonist ivuxolimab in advanced cancers. Turning to the overall study: Ivuxolimab was an agonistic, fully human IgG2 monoclonal antibody directed against OX40 (CD134), a costimulatory receptor. Partial responses occurred in three dose-escalation patients, of whom one had hepatocellular carcinoma and two had cutaneous melanoma. Peripheral TCRbeta sequencing aimed to test whether ivuxolimab altered TCR sequence diversity and caused clonal T-cell expansion. Of the roughly 54 dose-escalation patients, hepatocellular carcinoma was present in roughly 19, melanoma in roughly 15, renal cell carcinoma in 9 and head and neck cancer in 9. Intravenous ivuxolimab was administered to patients every 2 weeks at six dose levels: 0.01, 0.1, 0.3, 1.5, 3 and 10 mg/kg. In the dose-escalation cohort, roughly 80% of patients were male, and the mean age was roughly 60 years, with a range of about 23 to 90. The paper covers the monotherapy dose-escalation part of the phase I ivuxolimab trial, which included N of about 50 patients. Patients were allowed to have had prior anti-PD-1, anti-PD-L1 or anti-CTLA-4 therapy, and roughly 40% of the dose-escalation patients had been treated with checkpoint inhibitors.

V loses 4 bases at its end and J loses 6 bases; junction bases beyond the gene matches: 8. The CDR3 spans 15 residues, from the cysteine through the phenylalanine. Only the CDR3 DNA stays, 45 bases, in frame from base 1. CDR1 and CDR2, per the germline V gene, are WSHSY and SAAADI. Genomic DNA was isolated from the sorted cells so that the TCRbeta CDR3 region could be sequenced. The immunoSEQ Assay was used to sequence the TCRbeta CDR3 regions. TCRdb carries this immuneACCESS record with in-frame sequences only. Its versions omit some clonotypes, under half of them owing to an unresolved V gene in the studies checked, with the rest unexplained. The sample contains about 110,000 clones, 91% of them found a single time. The top ten clonotypes cover 0.5% to 0.8% of the sample. The trial excluded patients who had a history of autoimmune disease or were on systemic immunosuppression. Peripheral blood for TCR sequencing was collected from all dose cohorts at baseline, on cycle 4 day 1, and on cycle 7 day 1. Samples were obtained from an open-label, multicenter, first-in-human phase I dose-escalation trial of ivuxolimab. Adults with locally advanced or metastatic melanoma, renal cell carcinoma, hepatocellular carcinoma or head and neck squamous cell carcinoma were enrolled in the trial. Before TCR sequencing, CD4+ T cells and CD8+ T cells were sorted from peripheral blood as separate populations.

On the study overall, not on this receptor specifically: Low levels of normalized T-cell clonal expansion were also shown by some nonresponding patients. In the 0.1-3.0 mg/kg groups, partial responders had among the lowest normalized peripheral clonal expansion, particularly in CD8+ T cells. After ivuxolimab, more expanded clones were found on average in CD8+ T cells than in CD4+ T cells. The antigen specificity of the clonally expanded peripheral T cells was not determined. At doses of 0.1 to 3.0 mg/kg, clonal expansion of both CD4+ and CD8+ T cells in blood was seen between baseline and week 6.

This TCR was recovered from an adult with an advanced solid tumor such as melanoma, head and neck, liver or kidney cancer. Rearrangement joined TRBV10-2 to TRBJ1-5, with TRBD1 matching 8 junction bases. Sequencing was performed on CD4+ or CD8+ T cells sorted from blood, taken in a trial of the OX40 agonist ivuxolimab. The DNA is as follows: TGCGCCAGCAGTGTGGCAGGGGGCTATGCTCAGCCCCAGCATTTT. Translated, it reads CASSVAGGYAQPQHF.